This record concerns one T cell receptor beta chain sequence. The data were taken from a study of blood T cell repertoires in COVID-19. Overall study context: From T cells, B-cell-depleted T cells, or PBMCs came the material, which was cDNA or gDNA.

Original processing methods: Counts of nucleated cells, estimated from reference gene primer amplification, were obtained. The data were produced by immunoSEQ multiplex PCR, yet TCRdb's version contains in-frame clones alone and is incomplete. V and J calls and clone size are those listed in that table; D and trimming were worked out from the DNA. The sample holds fewer than 75,000 clones; around 86% are singletons and the top ten take just over 8%. Sequencing was performed on peripheral blood. The clonotype originates from a man aged 50-60 years with active COVID-19.

The CDR3 DNA reads TGCGCCAGCAGCTTGGAACGGGACACTGAAGCTTTCTTT. This codes for CASSLERDTEAFF. The rearrangement joins TRBV5-1 to TRBJ1-1; D remains unclear. Germline V CDR1 and CDR2: SGHRS, YFSETQ. Trimming removed 0 bases from V and 3 bases from J, with 6 bases in between. The CDR3 is 13 residues long.